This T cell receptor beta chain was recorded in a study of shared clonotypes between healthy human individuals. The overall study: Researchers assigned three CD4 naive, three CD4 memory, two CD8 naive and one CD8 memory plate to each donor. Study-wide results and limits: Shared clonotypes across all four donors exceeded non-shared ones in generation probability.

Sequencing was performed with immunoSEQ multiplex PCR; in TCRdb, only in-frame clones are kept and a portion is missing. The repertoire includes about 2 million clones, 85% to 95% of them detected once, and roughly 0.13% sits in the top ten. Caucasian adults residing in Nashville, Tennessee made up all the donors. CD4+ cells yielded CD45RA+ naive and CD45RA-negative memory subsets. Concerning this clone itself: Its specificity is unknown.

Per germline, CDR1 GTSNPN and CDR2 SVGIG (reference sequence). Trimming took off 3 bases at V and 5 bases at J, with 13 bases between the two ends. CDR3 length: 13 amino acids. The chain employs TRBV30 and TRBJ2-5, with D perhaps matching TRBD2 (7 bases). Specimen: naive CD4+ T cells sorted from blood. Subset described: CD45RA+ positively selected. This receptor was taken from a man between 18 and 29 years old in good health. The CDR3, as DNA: TGTGCCTGGAGCGCGGGGGCGGTGGAGACCCAGTACTTC. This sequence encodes CAWSAGAVETQYF.